This T cell receptor (beta chain) is drawn from a study of blood T cell repertoires in COVID-19. Germline V lookup: CDR1 LNHDA, CDR2 SQIVND (reference sequence). V shed 9 bases and J shed 4 bases, with 15 bases lying between them. The CDR3 loop spans 13 amino acids. This clone was observed a handful of times. Original data processing: Reference gene primers were amplified, and this amplification served to estimate nucleated cell counts. Libraries were prepared by immunoSEQ multiplex PCR; TCRdb keeps only in-frame clonotypes and omits some of them. Clonal size and the V and J genes are those of that table, whereas D and trimming came from the DNA. The table shows approximately 320,000 clones, with 70% to 90% occurring only once.

This TCR derives from a human donor in a cohort sampled during active COVID-19. The chain has TRBV19 and TRBJ1-1; no firm D call. The sample was peripheral blood. The CDR3 sequence: CASRRSTSTEAFF. The DNA for the CDR3 is TGTGCCAGCCGGCGGTCCACGTCCACTGAAGCTTTCTTT.